A selection of T cell receptor beta chains follows, all from one sample in a study of blood T cell repertoires in COVID-19. The data were produced by immunoSEQ multiplex PCR, yet TCRdb's version contains in-frame clones alone and is incomplete. The sample lists a few hundred thousand clones; roughly four fifths were seen once. Material: PBMCs or T cells enriched from blood (not recorded which). The receptors were sampled from a man aged 35-49 years who had recovered from COVID-19. The CDR3 runs from the conserved cysteine through the conserved F or W. Fields, in order: V gene, J gene, clone size, D gene, CDR3 DNA, CDR3 protein. A D gene is named only where the DNA matches it firmly. A clone size is listed for some rows: how often the clone was seen (once, few, many), or a class if it is expanded.

>TRBV15|TRBJ2-5|NA|TRBD2
TGTGCCACCAGCTCCCCGCAGGGACTAGCGGGGGGGCAGGAGACCCAGTACTTC
CATSSPQGLAGGQETQYF
>TRBV4-1|TRBJ1-1|NA|NA
TGCGCCAGCAGCCAAGACTACAGGACGATTAGGGCTTTCTTT
CASSQDYRTIRAFF
>TRBV27|TRBJ2-7|NA|TRBD1
TGTGCCAGCAGTTTCTCCAACCTCCGGACAGGGCAGTACTTC
CASSFSNLRTGQYF
>TRBV5-1|TRBJ2-6|NA|NA
TGCGCCAGCAGCCCCGACAGACGCTCTGGGGCCAACGTCCTGACTTTC
CASSPDRRSGANVLTF
>TRBV6-5|TRBJ1-2|NA|TRBD1
TGTGCCAGCAGGATCCGGGACAGTGGGATTTATGGCTACACCTTC
CASRIRDSGIYGYTF
>TRBV27|TRBJ2-3|once|NA
TGTGCCAGCAGTTTGGCGGGACGGGACGAAATTAGCACAGATACGCAGTATTTT
CASSLAGRDEISTDTQYF
>TRBV5-1|TRBJ1-1|NA|NA
TGCGCCAGCAGCTTACGGGTGAACACTGAAGCTTTCTTT
CASSLRVNTEAFF
>TRBV30|TRBJ2-7|NA|NA
TGTGCCTGGAGCCCCAGGGTCAGCTCCTACGAGCAGTACTTC
CAWSPRVSSYEQYF
>TRBV12-3/TRBV12-4|TRBJ1-2|NA|NA
TGTGCCAGCAGTTTAAGACAGCTAGGCTACACCTTC
CASSLRQLGYTF
>TRBV18|TRBJ1-2|NA|NA
TGTGCCAGCTCACCACCTTCCAGGGTGCCCTATGGCTACACCTTC
CASSPPSRVPYGYTF
>TRBV6-4|TRBJ2-7|NA|TRBD2
TGTGCCACCTTTAGCGGGTTATCCTACGAGCAGTACTTC
CATFSGLSYEQYF
>TRBV13|TRBJ1-1|few|TRBD1
TGTGCCAGCAGCTTAGATGGACAGGGGCGGAACACTGAAGCTTTCTTT
CASSLDGQGRNTEAFF
>TRBV9|TRBJ2-1|NA|NA
TGTGCCAGCAGCGTAACAGGGTTAAGTTCAGGTGAGCAGTTCTTC
CASSVTGLSSGEQFF
>TRBV4-2|TRBJ1-3|NA|NA
TGTGCCAGCAGCCAACGTCCGGGACAAGGAAACACCATATATTTT
CASSQRPGQGNTIYF
>TRBV12-3/TRBV12-4|TRBJ1-2|NA|TRBD1
TGTGCCAGCAGTTTCGGGACAGGGAAGGGCTACACCTTC
CASSFGTGKGYTF
>TRBV6-5|TRBJ2-6|NA|NA
TGTGCCAGCATTCCGCGGGCCTCTGGGGCCAACGTCCTGACTTTC
CASIPRASGANVLTF
>TRBV6-5|TRBJ2-7|NA|NA
TGTGCCAGTAATGGGGCAGTTGGCTCCTACGAGCAGTACTTC
CASNGAVGSYEQYF
>TRBV30|TRBJ1-3|NA|TRBD1
TGTGCCTGGGCGACAGGGGGCTCTGGAAACACCATATATTTT
CAWATGGSGNTIYF
>TRBV13|TRBJ2-1|once|TRBD1
TGTGCCAGCAGCTCACGACAGGGGGCTTTTACCTCCTACAATGAGCAGTTCTTC
CASSSRQGAFTSYNEQFF
>TRBV18|TRBJ1-1|few|NA
TGTGCCAGCTCCCTTAATCCCGCGTCGAACACTGAAGCTTTCTTT
CASSLNPASNTEAFF
>TRBV6-5|TRBJ1-1|once|NA
TGTGCCAGCAGTTACGGGGAGGTAGGTGAAGCTTTCTTT
CASSYGEVGEAFF
>TRBV6-6|TRBJ1-5|NA|NA
TGTGCCAGCAGTAAACCCCAGGGACTGATCAATCAGCCCCAGCATTTT
CASSKPQGLINQPQHF
>TRBV7-3|TRBJ2-1|NA|TRBD1
TGTGCCAGCAGTTTAACAGGGGGTCTTTTAAGGAATGAGCAGTTCTTC
CASSLTGGLLRNEQFF
>TRBV5-1|TRBJ2-5|NA|TRBD1
TGCGCCAGCAGCTGGGGACAGGGCTCCCAGTACTTC
CASSWGQGSQYF
>TRBV11-2|TRBJ2-1|NA|TRBD2
TGTGCCAGCAGCCGCTTGGATAGCGGGAGAATTAATGAGCAGTTCTTC
CASSRLDSGRINEQFF
>TRBV6-5|TRBJ1-1|NA|NA
TGTGCCAGCAGTTACAGGGCAGGGTACTATGCTGAAGCTTTCTTT
CASSYRAGYYAEAFF
>TRBV5-1|TRBJ2-7|NA|TRBD1
TGCGCCAGCAGCCCGGGACAGTTCTACGAGCAGTACTTC
CASSPGQFYEQYF
>TRBV30|TRBJ2-1|NA|NA
TGTGCCTGGAGTGGGCTTACTGAGCAGTTCTTC
CAWSGLTEQFF
>TRBV30|TRBJ1-5|NA|NA
TGTGCCTGGAGTGAGGCGGGGCGCGGGGGCTTTAGTAATCAGCCCCAGCATTTT
CAWSEAGRGGFSNQPQHF
>TRBV9|TRBJ1-2|NA|NA
TGTGCCAGCAGCGTAGTTACAGGGATCTACACCTTC
CASSVVTGIYTF
>TRBV24-1|TRBJ2-3|NA|TRBD2
TGTGCCACCAGTGATAGGACTAGCGGCCTCCTAGATACGCAGTATTTT
CATSDRTSGLLDTQYF
>TRBV19|TRBJ2-7|NA|TRBD1
TGTGCCAGTCGACAGGGGGCCTCCTTCCCGGACGAGCAGTACTTC
CASRQGASFPDEQYF
>TRBV19|TRBJ2-2|NA|NA
TGTGCCAGCGCCCGAGGGATAAACACCGGGGAGCTGTTTTTT
CASARGINTGELFF
>TRBV19|TRBJ2-2|NA|TRBD2
TGTGCCATGGGGCGGGGGGCCAACACCGGGGAGCTGTTTTTT
CAMGRGANTGELFF
>TRBV5-1|TRBJ2-7|NA|TRBD1
TGCGCCAGCAGCTTGAGGACAGGGGGCGGCTACGAGCAGTACTTC
CASSLRTGGGYEQYF